This TCR beta chain was sequenced during a study of OX40 agonist ivuxolimab in advanced cancers. A remark on this clone: One junction end disagrees with the germline gene, perhaps due to a read error.

The data were produced by immunoSEQ multiplex PCR, yet TCRdb's version contains in-frame clones alone and is incomplete. This table has some 35,000 clones, roughly 80% appearing once. There are 13 residues in the CDR3. In germline, CDR1 is SQVTM, CDR2 ANQGSEA. This clonotype originated in an adult with an advanced solid tumor such as melanoma, head and neck, liver or kidney cancer. The specimen comprised CD4+ or CD8+ T cells sorted from blood, sampled in a trial of the OX40 agonist ivuxolimab. The rearrangement uses TRBV29-1 and TRBJ1-1, with a possible D match to TRBD1 (5 bases). CDR3 bases: TGCAGCGTTGAAGGGAGGGGTACCCTCCGAGGTCCTTTT. Translated, it gives CSVEGRGTLRGPF.